Shown below are 15 T cell receptor beta chains from a single sample sequenced in a study of T cell repertoires in cytomegalovirus infection (dated by TCRdb to the late 2010s). For these receptors, no antigen is known. The data were produced on an Illumina HiSeq 1500. Starting from the raw public reads, TCRdb applied fastp trimming at Q25, assembled clones with MiXCR and retained in-frame beta chains. Rows with one shared CDR3 protein collapse into an entry with the most common genes and DNA. The table for this sample lists approximately 1,000,000 distinct CDR3 sequences; around 29% of them were counted only once. The ten largest make up 11% to 15% of the sample. The treatment or condition label on this specimen signifies: in vitro stimulation with specific CMV peptide epitopes to enrich CMV-specific T cells. Here the sequenced sample was cultured CD8+ T cells from PBMCs, taken from culture after CMV antigen stimulation. The receptors were gathered from a human donor in good health (CMV status not recorded). Some clones in this sample may be carry-over from other donors' samples.

The chain employs TRBV6-2 or TRBV6-3 and TRBJ2-1; weak D call: TRBD1 (5 bases). The CDR3 has 12 residues. Trimming took off 5 bases at V and 10 bases at J, with 12 bases between the two ends. The germline V gene encodes CDR1 MNHEY and CDR2 SVGEGT. The CDR3 reads CASSRVRTEQFF. The CDR3 DNA reads TGTGCCAGCAGTCGGGTTAGGACAGAGCAGTTCTTC.

This clonotype was recorded a few times. The chain links TRBV6-5 to TRBJ2-3, with 9 nucleotides matching TRBD2. J gave up 4 bases and V 4 bases, and 15 bases lay outside the gene matches. The CDR3 spans 18 residues. Per germline, CDR1 MNHEY and CDR2 SVGAGI. This chain's CDR3 is CASSFPRESGGYADTQYF. CDR3 bases: TGTGCCAGCAGTTTTCCCCGGGAGAGCGGGGGGTACGCAGATACGCAGTATTTT.

This clonotype was seen more than once but under ten times. The genes are TRBV11-2 and TRBJ2-3; 7 nucleotides line up with TRBD2. V dropped 5 bases and J dropped 1; count of bases not matched to a gene: 9. The CDR3 extends over 16 amino acids. Germline V gives CDR1 SGHAT, CDR2 FQNNGV. The CDR3 loop is CASSLISRGGTDTQYF. Here the CDR3 DNA reads TGTGCCAGCAGCCTAATCAGTCGGGGGGGCACAGATACGCAGTATTTT.

The chain is built from TRBV27 and TRBJ2-5; TRBD1 matches at 10 bases. The CDR3 covers 13 residues. Trimming removed 8 bases from V and 5 bases from J; junction bases left unmatched: 5. The germline V gene encodes CDR1 MNHEY and CDR2 SMNVEV (reference sequence). CDR3 sequence reads: CASGTGDWETQYF. DNA of the CDR3: TGTGCCAGCGGGACAGGGGATTGGGAGACCCAGTACTTC.

This clonotype came up a few times. The chain joins TRBV27 to TRBJ2-1, with D possibly being TRBD1 (6 bases). The germline CDR1 and CDR2 sequences are MNHEY and SMNVEV (reference sequence). This CDR3 spans 16 amino acids. Trimming took off 2 bases at V and 0 bases at J, with 11 bases between the two ends. The CDR3 reads CASSLTRDISYNEQFF. In DNA, the CDR3 is TGTGCCAGCAGTTTAACCAGGGACATCTCCTACAATGAGCAGTTCTTC.

This clonotype was detected only a few times. This rearrangement joins TRBV27 to TRBJ1-1, with TRBD1 as a possible D gene (6 bases). The CDR3 length is 12 residues. Trimming stripped 8 bases from V and 5 bases from J, with 12 bases between. Germline V gives CDR1 MNHEY, CDR2 SMNVEV (reference sequence). DNA of the CDR3: TGTGCCAGCTACAGGGTCAGGACTGAAGCTTTCTTT. It translates to CASYRVRTEAFF.

Only a few counts were recorded for this clonotype. V gene TRBV10-3 combines with J gene TRBJ2-1; TRBD1 is a possible D gene (6 bases). Germline V lookup: CDR1 ENHRY, CDR2 SYGVKD. Trimming stripped 2 bases from V and 5 bases from J, with 16 bases between. The length of the CDR3 is 16 residues. The CDR3 DNA reads as TGTGCCATCAGTGAGAGGGGGTCCCAGGGGCACAATGAGCAGTTCTTC. It specifies CAISERGSQGHNEQFF.

A remark on this clonotype: A read error may be the cause here, since a much bigger clone is one base away. This chain uses TRBV7-4 with TRBJ1-1; no reliable D call. V was trimmed by 1 base and J by 5 bases, leaving 14 bases between them. The CDR3 runs to 15 residues. Germline-derived CDR1 and CDR2 are SGHVT and SQSDAQ. CDR3 bases: TGTGCCAGCAGCTTAGGCGGGATCAGGACGACTGAAGCTTTCTTT. Protein sequence: CASSLGGIRTTEAFF.

This clonotype was seen a handful of times. The rearrangement uses TRBV19 and TRBJ1-2; 7 bases align to TRBD1. This CDR3 comprises 12 residues. The germline V gene encodes CDR1 LNHDA and CDR2 SQIVND (reference sequence). The trim removed 10 bases at V and 3 bases at J, leaving 5 bases unmatched. CDR3 residues: CATLTGYYGYTF. CDR3 nucleotides: TGTGCCACTCTGACAGGGTACTATGGCTACACCTTC.

This clonotype was seen only a few times. This rearrangement joins TRBV6-5 to TRBJ2-1, with 10 bases that match TRBD2. Germline V lookup: CDR1 MNHEY, CDR2 SVGAGI. The J segment lost 8 bases and the V segment lost 0 bases, leaving 1 base of the junction unmatched. The CDR3 loop spans 14 amino acids. The DNA of the CDR3 is TGTGCCAGCAGTTACTCCGGGACTAGCGATGAGCAGTTCTTC. This translates into CASSYSGTSDEQFF.

V gene TRBV29-1 combines with J gene TRBJ2-2; TRBD1 aligns across 9 bases. J was trimmed by 4 bases and V by 6 bases; bases with no gene match: 3. The CDR3 has 13 residues. Germline V gene sequence: CDR1 SQVTM, CDR2 ANQGSEA. CDR3 region: CSVWTGATGELFF. CDR3 bases: TGCAGCGTCTGGACAGGGGCCACCGGGGAGCTGTTTTTT.

The rearrangement joins TRBV24-1 to TRBJ2-7; no definite D call. CDR3 length: 11 residues. The V end was cut by 5 bases, the J end by 2 bases, with 3 bases between. From germline, CDR1 is KGHDR and CDR2 SFDVKD. The CDR3 nucleotides are TGTGCCACCAGTGGCCCCTACGAGCAGTACGTC. It yields the protein CATSGPYEQYV.

This clonotype has only a few counts. The rearrangement links TRBV24-1 to TRBJ2-3, with unresolved D. Germline V lookup: CDR1 KGHDR, CDR2 SFDVKD. The CDR3 runs to 16 residues. V lost 4 bases to trimming and J lost 2 bases, with 15 bases between them. This CDR3 reads CATSEGSLTLTDTQYF. The CDR3, as DNA: TGTGCCACCAGTGAGGGTTCCCTTACCCTCACAGATACGCAGTATTTT.

This clonotype occurred a few times. This rearrangement joins TRBV5-6 to TRBJ2-2, with 9 bases that match TRBD1. After removal of 4 bases from V and 3 bases from J, the junction contained 7 bases not matched to a gene. CDR1 and CDR2 (germline): SGHDT, YYEEEE. This CDR3 comprises 16 residues. CDR3: CASSVVGQGYTGELFF. The DNA for the CDR3 is TGTGCCAGCAGCGTCGTGGGACAGGGATACACCGGGGAGCTGTTTTTT.

The chain links TRBV6-1 to TRBJ2-3; 14 positions agree with TRBD2. Trimming at V came to 6 bases and at J to 5 bases, leaving 13 bases not matched to a gene. This CDR3 region has 18 residues. Looked up from germline, CDR1 is MNHNS and CDR2 is SASEGT. The CDR3 DNA reads TGTGCCAGCAGCGAGACTAGCGGGGGGGCTTGGCATGAAGATACGCAGTATTTT. It codes for CASSETSGGAWHEDTQYF.